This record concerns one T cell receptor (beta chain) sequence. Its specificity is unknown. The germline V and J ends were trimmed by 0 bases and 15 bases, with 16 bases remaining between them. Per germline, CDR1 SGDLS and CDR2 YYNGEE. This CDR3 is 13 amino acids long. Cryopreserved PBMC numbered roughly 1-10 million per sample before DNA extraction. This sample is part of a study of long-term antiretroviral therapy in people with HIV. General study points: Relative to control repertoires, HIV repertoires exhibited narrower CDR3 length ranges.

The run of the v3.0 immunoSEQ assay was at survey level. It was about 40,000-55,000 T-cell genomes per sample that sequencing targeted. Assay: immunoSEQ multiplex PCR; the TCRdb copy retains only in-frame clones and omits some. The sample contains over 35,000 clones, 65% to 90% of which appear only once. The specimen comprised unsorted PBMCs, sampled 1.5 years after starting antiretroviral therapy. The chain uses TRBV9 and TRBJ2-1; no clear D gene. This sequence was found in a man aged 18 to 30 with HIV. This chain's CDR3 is CASSVGVGDCPFF. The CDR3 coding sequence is TGTGCCAGCAGCGTAGGGGTCGGAGATTGTCCGTTCTTC.